This T cell receptor beta chain appears in the sequencing data of a study of OX40 agonist ivuxolimab in advanced cancers. Study in general: Given to patients was ivuxolimab, an agonistic anti-OX40 (CD134) antibody. Among those enrolled, mean age was approximately 60 years (range roughly 20 to 80) and approximately 83% were male. Dose-escalation subjects each had hepatocellular carcinoma, melanoma, renal cell or head and neck cancer. Study-wide results and limits: No determination was made of the antigen specificity of the expanded peripheral T cells.

CDR1 and CDR2 (germline): SGDLS, YYNGEE. Trimming cost V 2 bases and J 1 base; bases outside gene matches: 1. The CDR3 spans 14 residues. Measured with immunoSEQ multiplex PCR; TCRdb has only the in-frame clones, and not every one. Of 25,000 to 30,000 clones listed, around four fifths are singletons. This clone was recorded a few times. Antigen unknown. The source material was CD4+ or CD8+ T cells sorted from blood, sampled in a trial of the OX40 agonist ivuxolimab. This TCR derives from an adult with an advanced solid tumor such as melanoma, head and neck, liver or kidney cancer. V is TRBV9 and J is TRBJ1-1; TRBD1 matches at 8 bases. CDR3 nucleotide sequence: TGTGCCAGCAGCGTCACAGGGGGGAACACTGAAGCTTTCTTT. This encodes CASSVTGGNTEAFF.